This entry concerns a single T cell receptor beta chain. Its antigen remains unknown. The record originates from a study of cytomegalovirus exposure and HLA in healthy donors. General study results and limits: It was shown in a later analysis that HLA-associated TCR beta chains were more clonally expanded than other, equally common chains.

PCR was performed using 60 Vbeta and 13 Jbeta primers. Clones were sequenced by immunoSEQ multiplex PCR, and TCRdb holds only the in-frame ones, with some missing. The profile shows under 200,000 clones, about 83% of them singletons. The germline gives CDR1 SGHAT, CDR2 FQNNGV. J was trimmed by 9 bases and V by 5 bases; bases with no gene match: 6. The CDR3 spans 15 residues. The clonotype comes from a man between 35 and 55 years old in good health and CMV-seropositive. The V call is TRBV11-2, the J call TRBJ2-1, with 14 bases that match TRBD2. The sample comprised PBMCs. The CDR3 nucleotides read TGTGCCAGCAGCAGGGGACTAGCGGGAGAGTTTGAGCAGTTCTTC. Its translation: CASSRGLAGEFEQFF.